This TCR beta chain was profiled in a study of cytomegalovirus exposure and HLA in healthy donors. Donors in the study were healthy people who gave bone marrow. This clone was seen more than once but under ten times. V was clipped by 5 bases and J by 5 bases, with 18 bases between them. Germline CDR1 and CDR2: MNHEY and SMNVEV (reference sequence). The CDR3 spans 15 residues. Primers for the PCR totalled 60 Vbeta and 13 Jbeta. Profiled with immunoSEQ multiplex PCR; TCRdb holds only in-frame clones, not every one. Of approximately 100,000 clones detected, roughly a tenth appear once; the ten largest clones hold about 5.7%.

The chain recombines TRBV27 with TRBJ1-1, with D possibly matching TRBD1 (5 bases). The specimen sequenced was PBMCs. This receptor was obtained from a middle-aged man in good health and CMV-seropositive. CDR3 DNA sequence: TGTGCCAGCAGTCCGACCACGGGGGTGAGAACTGAAGCTTTCTTT. It is translated as CASSPTTGVRTEAFF.